Described below is a single T cell receptor (beta chain) sequence and its context. Its antigen is not identified. Once RNA had been extracted, it was reverse transcribed into cDNA to act as the sequencing template. Profiled with immunoSEQ multiplex PCR; TCRdb holds only in-frame clones, not every one. The sample has 200,000 to 250,000 clones; under 70% are singletons. This specimen belongs to a study of CD8+ T cells in alopecia areata. For the study at large: Treatment of the treated patients consisted of oral tofacitinib, 5 to 10 mg twice daily. Overall study findings and caveats: Persistence of many expanded lesional clones was seen in scalp and blood during tofacitinib. Scalp clonality decreased significantly with tofacitinib, and so did expanded CD8+ clones among the top 100.

Treatment defined: oral pan-JAK inhibitor, 5-10 mg twice daily. Samples from alopecia areata patients were lesional scalp punch biopsies and peripheral blood. Per germline, CDR1 SQVTM and CDR2 ANQGSEA. V gave up 6 bases and J gave up 1 base, with 8 bases separating them. This CDR3 has 12 amino acids. The sample was CD4+ T cells sorted from blood, taken at week 4, from a patient treated with tofacitinib. The rearrangement joins TRBV29-1 to TRBJ2-3; no definite D call. The receptor was derived from a human donor with alopecia areata. CDR3 protein: CSVKVGTDTQYF. CDR3 DNA sequence: TGCAGCGTCAAGGTCGGCACAGATACGCAGTATTTT.